Listed here are 15 T cell receptor beta chains from one sample, sequenced in a study of vaccination effects on CD4 cells after COVID-19. Sequencing was preceded by expansion of antigen-specific CD4+ T cells with viral peptide pools in the ViraFEST assay. Researchers isolated CD4+ T cells once ten to eleven days of culture had elapsed. Here immunoSEQ multiplex PCR was the method, and the copy in TCRdb shows in-frame clones only, minus some. This sample has some 59,000 clones, with 80% to 85% found just once. These receptors have no known antigen. The sequencing here drew on CD4+ T cells from PBMCs cultured with HCoV-229E spike peptides, taken before COVID-19 vaccination. These receptors originate from a human donor who received a COVID-19 vaccine.

This chain links TRBV7-2 with TRBJ1-1; D may be TRBD1 (5 bases). The CDR3 extends over 14 amino acids. Germline V gives CDR1 SGHTA, CDR2 FQGNSA. The V end lost 5 bases, the J end lost 1 base, and 11 bases lay between the germline ends. CDR3 in DNA: TGTGCCAGCAGCCTAGGACATAGGAACACTGAAGCTTTCTTT. Residues: CASSLGHRNTEAFF.

The CDR3 DNA is TGTGCCTGGAGACGGGACAGAACTGAAGCTTTCTTT. This gives the protein CAWRRDRTEAFF. The chain joins TRBV30 to TRBJ1-1; 7 bases align to TRBD1. CDR1 and CDR2 from the germline V gene are GTSNPN and SVGIG (reference sequence). Trimming at V came to 3 bases and at J to 5 bases, leaving 3 bases not matched to a gene. The CDR3 is 12 amino acids.

In its sample, this clone was seen a few times. The chain employs TRBV7-8 and TRBJ2-3; 11 nucleotides line up with TRBD2. The CDR3 has 14 amino acids. Germline assignment: CDR1 SGHVS and CDR2 FQNEAQ. After removal of 3 bases from V and 5 bases from J, the junction contained 1 base not matched to a gene. This chain's CDR3 is CASSLGTSGDTQYF. The CDR3 coding sequence is TGTGCCAGCAGCTTGGGGACTAGCGGAGATACGCAGTATTTT.

The chain joins TRBV3-1 (or the pseudogene TRBV3-2) to TRBJ2-1, with D unclear. The CDR3 is made up of 12 amino acids. Germline V gives CDR1 LGHDT, CDR2 YNNKEL (reference sequence). The ends were cut back, 4 bases at V and 9 bases at J, with 10 bases in the middle. The CDR3: CASSLGRVEQFF. The CDR3 coding sequence is TGTGCCAGCAGCCTAGGACGGGTTGAGCAGTTCTTC.

A few counts support this clone. This chain joins TRBV5-1 and TRBJ1-2; perhaps TRBD1 as D (6 bases). Germline CDR1 is SGHRS and CDR2 is YFSETQ. The V end was cut by 3 bases, the J end by 8 bases, with 20 bases between. The CDR3 loop spans 15 amino acids. CDR3 in amino acids: CASSWGPGQRVGYTF. The DNA for the CDR3 is TGCGCCAGCAGCTGGGGCCCGGGACAAAGGGTCGGCTACACCTTC.

CDR3 sequence: CASSSRDPGGTQYF. The DNA of the CDR3 is TGTGCCAGCAGCTCCCGGGACCCGGGGGGGACCCAGTACTTC. This chain connects TRBV7-2 to TRBJ2-5; the match to TRBD2 covers 7 bases. Looked up from germline, CDR1 is SGHTA and CDR2 is FQGNSA. The V segment lost 4 bases and the J segment 7 bases; nucleotides outside the gene matches: 9. The CDR3 is 14 amino acids.

CDR3 residues: CASGRTGLYEQYV. CDR3 nucleotides: TGTGCCAGCGGACGGACAGGGCTCTACGAGCAGTACGTC. The rearrangement uses TRBV6-5 and TRBJ2-7; 8 bases line up with TRBD1. CDR3 length: 13 residues. Trimming at V came to 8 bases and at J to 3 bases, leaving 6 bases not matched to a gene. Germline CDR1 reads MNHEY; CDR2 reads SVGAGI.

CDR3 region: CASSLGPAKGQETQYF. Written as DNA, the CDR3 is TGTGCCAGCAGCTTAGGGCCAGCCAAAGGTCAAGAGACCCAGTACTTC. This chain joins TRBV7-3 and TRBJ2-5, with unresolved D. The CDR3 sequence is 16 residues long. CDR1 and CDR2 from the germline V gene are SGHTA and FQGTGA. The V end lost 2 bases, the J end lost 2 bases, and 15 bases lay between the germline ends.

In its sample, this clone was seen once. The V and J genes are TRBV6-6 and TRBJ2-1, with D possibly TRBD2 on 6 matching bases. Trimming cost V 7 bases and J 9 bases, with 22 bases left between them. The CDR3 covers 15 residues. Looked up from germline, CDR1 is MNHNY and CDR2 is SVGAGI (reference sequence). In nucleotides, the CDR3 is TGTGCCAGCACCAGAGCCGGGACTCAAAGGGGTGAGCAGTTCTTC. Protein product: CASTRAGTQRGEQFF.

V is TRBV9 and J is TRBJ1-3; unclear D gene. Per the germline V gene, CDR1 is SGDLS and CDR2 is YYNGEE. Trimming left V 6 bases short and J 4 bases short, with 17 bases between. The CDR3 runs to 15 residues. The CDR3 DNA is TGTGCCAGCAATCCTATCCAAATCTCGGGAAACACCATATATTTT. Its protein is CASNPIQISGNTIYF.

The genes are TRBV19 and TRBJ1-1, with D possibly being TRBD1 (5 bases). The CDR3 runs to 15 residues. Trimming removed 4 bases at V and 1 base at J, with 13 bases between. In germline, CDR1 is LNHDA, CDR2 SQIVND (reference sequence). The CDR3 DNA reads TGTGCCAGTAGTACCCAGGGTGGCGAGAACACTGAAGCTTTCTTT. This translates into CASSTQGGENTEAFF.

In this sample, this clone turned up a few times. The rearrangement links TRBV7-2 to TRBJ1-6; D gene ambiguous. V was pared by 5 bases and J by 16 bases, with 12 bases between. CDR1 is SGHTA, CDR2 FQGNSA, per germline. This CDR3 is 11 amino acids long. For the CDR3, the DNA is TGTGCCAGCAGCATCGTCGGCGGTCTCCACTTT. It specifies CASSIVGGLHF.

This rearrangement joins TRBV5-1 to TRBJ2-1; 9 bases are shared with TRBD2. The CDR3 consists of 15 residues. Germline V gene sequence: CDR1 SGHRS, CDR2 YFSETQ. V lost 4 bases to trimming and J lost 7 bases; unmatched junction nucleotides: 9. CDR3 sequence: CASSHLSGGGNEQFF. The CDR3 DNA reads TGCGCCAGCAGCCATCTTAGCGGGGGAGGGAATGAGCAGTTCTTC.

This sequence joins TRBV5-6 and TRBJ1-1, with D possibly TRBD1 on 5 matching bases. V lost 1 base to trimming and J lost 0 bases, with 10 bases between them. Looked up from germline, CDR1 is SGHDT and CDR2 is YYEEEE. This CDR3 contains 15 residues. CDR3 bases: TGTGCCAGCAGCTTGTCTGGGGCGGTGAACACTGAAGCTTTCTTT. This translates into CASSLSGAVNTEAFF.

J is TRBJ1-2 and V is TRBV5-1, with D unclear. Germline V gene sequence: CDR1 SGHRS, CDR2 YFSETQ. Trimming cost V 0 bases and J 4 bases, with 13 bases left between them. The CDR3 is 15 amino acids. The CDR3 sequence is CASSLGNPEGYGYTF. In nucleotides, the CDR3 is TGCGCCAGCAGCTTGGGAAACCCGGAGGGCTATGGCTACACCTTC.